A single sample gave rise to the 18 T cell receptor beta chains below, sequenced in a study of monozygotic twins with cystic fibrosis. Some clones are missing from TCRdb's copy, which holds only in-frame ones; the method was immunoSEQ multiplex PCR. The repertoire holds tens of thousands of clones, with about nine tenths as singletons. Sequencing was done on a sample of blood. The receptors shown here come from a girl under 10 years old with cystic fibrosis.

This chain connects TRBV29-1 to TRBJ1-2, with D perhaps TRBD1 (6 bases). Between the trimmed V and J ends, which lost 4 bases and 8 bases, there was a span of 17 bases. CDR1 SQVTM and CDR2 ANQGSEA come from the germline V gene. This CDR3 is 13 amino acids long. CDR3 nucleotides: TGCAGCGTTGGCCGGGACACGGAAGGGGGCTACACCTTC. This codes for CSVGRDTEGGYTF.

This clone has only one observation. V gene TRBV6-5 combines with J gene TRBJ1-1, with D perhaps TRBD1 (5 bases). This CDR3 has 15 amino acids. V was pared by 6 bases and J by 1 base, with 15 bases between. CDR1 is MNHEY, CDR2 SVGAGI, per germline. For the CDR3, the DNA is TGTGCCAGCAGGTCGGGACGACAGCGGAACACTGAAGCTTTCTTT. It yields the protein CASRSGRQRNTEAFF.

The chain employs TRBV25-1 and TRBJ1-1; the D is unclear. The germline CDR1 and CDR2 sequences are MGHDK and SYGVNS. Trimming pared 4 bases from V and 8 bases from J, leaving 8 bases between. This CDR3 region has 11 residues. The CDR3 DNA follows: TGTGCCAGCAGTGCCCGGGTGGAAGCTTTCTTT. As protein: CASSARVEAFF.

The chain carries TRBV4-3 and TRBJ2-3, with D maybe TRBD2 (5 bases). CDR1 LGHNA and CDR2 YSLEER come from the germline V gene. The CDR3 sequence is 19 residues long. Trimming shortened V by 1 base and J by 1 base, and 21 bases separated the two germline ends. CDR3 DNA sequence: TGCGCCAGCAGCCAAGTTGGCGTCGGGGTGGATAGTCGCACAGATACGCAGTATTTT. Translated, it gives CASSQVGVGVDSRTDTQYF.

This clone was picked up one time. The CDR3 here is CASSLGQFNYGYTF. In DNA form, the CDR3 reads TGCGCCAGCAGCTTGGGACAGTTTAACTATGGCTACACCTTC. This chain joins TRBV5-1 and TRBJ1-2, with D maybe TRBD1 (5 bases). Per germline, CDR1 SGHRS and CDR2 YFSETQ. This CDR3 comprises 14 residues. V dropped 0 bases and J dropped 1 base, with 7 bases sitting between them.

The chain links TRBV15 to TRBJ1-2; TRBD1 matches 7 bases. Per the germline V gene, CDR1 is LNHNV and CDR2 is YYDKDF (reference sequence). This CDR3 has 13 residues. After removal of 5 bases from V and 2 bases from J, the junction contained 2 bases not matched to a gene. The CDR3 is CATSDRVNYGYTF. The DNA of the CDR3 is TGTGCCACCAGCGACAGGGTAAACTATGGCTACACCTTC.

CDR3 nucleotides: TGTGCCAGCAGCGTAGGGGGACAGGGAAACACCATATATTTT. This codes for CASSVGGQGNTIYF. The rearrangement uses TRBV9 and TRBJ1-3, with 7 bases lining up with TRBD1. The CDR3 is 14 amino acids. J lost 4 bases, V lost 0 bases, and 1 base had no gene match. Germline V gene data show CDR1 as SGDLS and CDR2 as YYNGEE.

The chain has TRBV7-2 and TRBJ2-5, with 9 bases fitting TRBD2. Germline CDR1 and CDR2: SGHTA and FQGNSA. The CDR3 is 13 residues long. J lost 4 bases, V lost 6 bases, and 3 bases had no gene match. CDR3 bases: TGTGCCAGCAGTCTAGCGGGATCAGAGACCCAGTACTTC. The encoded protein is CASSLAGSETQYF.

This rearrangement joins TRBV13 to TRBJ2-3; possible D gene TRBD1, 5 bases. The germline V gene has CDR1 PRHDT and CDR2 FYEKMQ (reference sequence). This CDR3 has 15 amino acids. V lost 2 bases and J lost 5, with 14 bases in between. The CDR3 DNA reads TGTGCCAGCAGCTTACGGGCCACCCAGGGAGATACGCAGTATTTT. As protein: CASSLRATQGDTQYF.

This chain joins TRBV29-1 and TRBJ2-6; 12 bases align to TRBD1. J gave up 2 bases and V 4 bases, and 9 bases lay outside the gene matches. The CDR3 covers 18 residues. Germline V lookup: CDR1 SQVTM, CDR2 ANQGSEA. CDR3 DNA sequence: TGCAGCGTTGCACGCGCCGGGACAGGGGGCGCTGGGGCCAACGTCCTGACTTTC. As protein: CSVARAGTGGAGANVLTF.

The V gene is TRBV11-2, the J gene TRBJ1-3; 7 nucleotides agree with TRBD1. V lost 2 bases to trimming and J lost 4 bases; unmatched junction nucleotides: 5. Germline V gene sequence: CDR1 SGHAT, CDR2 FQNNGV. CDR3 size: 15 residues. This CDR3 is CASSLTGAGGNTIYF. DNA for the CDR3: TGTGCCAGCAGCTTAACAGGGGCAGGAGGAAACACCATATATTTT.

The V and J genes are TRBV6-1 and TRBJ1-1, with D maybe TRBD1 (5 bases). V lost 7 bases and J 3 bases, leaving 9 bases between the germline ends. CDR1 and CDR2 (germline): MNHNS, SASEGT. The CDR3 is 12 residues long. For the CDR3, the DNA is TGTGCCAGCAATCGAGGGGACACTGAAGCTTTCTTT. It yields the protein CASNRGDTEAFF.

In DNA form, the CDR3 reads TGTGCCTGGAGTGCGAGCGGCTTTCAGTACTTC. Translation gives CAWSASGFQYF. The chain carries TRBV30 and TRBJ2-4; D is perhaps TRBD2 (5 bases). The CDR3 runs 11 residues. The V end lost 1 base, the J end lost 11 bases, and 9 bases lay between the germline ends. Germline V lookup: CDR1 GTSNPN, CDR2 SVGIG (reference sequence).

The J gene is TRBJ1-1, the V gene TRBV9; 7 nucleotides agree with TRBD1. The CDR3 is 12 residues long. V lost 10 bases, J lost 4 bases, and 7 bases stayed unmatched. Germline CDR1 reads SGDLS; CDR2 reads YYNGEE. This chain's CDR3 is CAGRQGLTEAFF. In DNA form, the CDR3 reads TGTGCCGGACGACAGGGACTCACTGAAGCTTTCTTT.

The chain employs TRBV5-8 and TRBJ1-1; TRBD1 matches 7 bases. CDR3 size: 15 residues. Germline CDR1 is SGHTS and CDR2 is YDEGEE. The V segment lost 4 bases and the J segment 0 bases; nucleotides outside the gene matches: 6. This CDR3 is CASSADRAMNTEAFF. CDR3 bases: TGTGCCAGCAGCGCCGACAGGGCAATGAACACTGAAGCTTTCTTT.

The chain employs TRBV7-9 and TRBJ2-5; D may be TRBD1 or TRBD2 (5 bases each). CDR1 is SEHNR and CDR2 is FQNEAQ in the germline V gene (reference sequence). The CDR3 contains 13 residues. V was clipped by 11 bases and J by 5 bases, with 18 bases between them. This CDR3 reads CAHDTWGMETQYF. The CDR3 DNA reads TGTGCCCACGACACCTGGGGGATGGAGACCCAGTACTTC.

The chain couples TRBV7-9 to TRBJ2-7, with 8 positions matching TRBD1. The CDR3 runs to 12 residues. The germline CDR1 and CDR2 sequences are SEHNR and FQNEAQ (reference sequence). V trimming: 5 bases; J trimming: 5 bases; junction bases outside the gene matches: 2. This CDR3 is CASSRTGNEQYF. The CDR3 DNA reads TGTGCCAGCAGCCGGACAGGGAACGAGCAGTACTTC.

The chain uses TRBV6-5 and TRBJ2-7, with TRBD1 as a possible D gene (5 bases). Germline V lookup: CDR1 MNHEY, CDR2 SVGAGI. V was clipped by 1 base and J by 6 bases, with 16 bases between them. The CDR3 length is 15 residues. CDR3 bases: TGTGCCAGCAGTTACTTTCCAGGGTCGGTGGGCGAGCAGTACTTC. Translation: CASSYFPGSVGEQYF.